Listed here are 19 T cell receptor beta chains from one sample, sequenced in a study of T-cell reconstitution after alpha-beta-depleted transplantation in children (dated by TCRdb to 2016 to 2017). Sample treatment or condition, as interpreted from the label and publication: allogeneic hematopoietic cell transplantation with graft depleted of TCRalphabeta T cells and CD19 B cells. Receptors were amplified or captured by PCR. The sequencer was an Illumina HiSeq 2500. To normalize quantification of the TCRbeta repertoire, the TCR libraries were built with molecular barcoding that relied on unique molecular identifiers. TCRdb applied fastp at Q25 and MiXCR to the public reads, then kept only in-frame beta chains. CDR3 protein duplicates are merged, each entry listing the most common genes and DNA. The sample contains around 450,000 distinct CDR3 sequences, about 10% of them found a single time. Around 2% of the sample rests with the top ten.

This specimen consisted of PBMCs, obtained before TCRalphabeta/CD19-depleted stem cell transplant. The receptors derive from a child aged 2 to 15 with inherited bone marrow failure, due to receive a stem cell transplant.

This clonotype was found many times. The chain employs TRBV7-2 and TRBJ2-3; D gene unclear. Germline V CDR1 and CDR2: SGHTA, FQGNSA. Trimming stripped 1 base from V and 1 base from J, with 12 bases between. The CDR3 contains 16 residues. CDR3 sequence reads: CASSLGLLKRTDTQYF. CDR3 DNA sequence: TGTGCCAGCAGCTTAGGACTGCTGAAACGCACAGATACGCAGTATTTT.

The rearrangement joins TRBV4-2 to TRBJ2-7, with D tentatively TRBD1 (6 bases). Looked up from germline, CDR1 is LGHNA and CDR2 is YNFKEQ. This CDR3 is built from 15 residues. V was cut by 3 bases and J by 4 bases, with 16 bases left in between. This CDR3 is CASSHAGPRGYEQYF. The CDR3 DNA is TGTGCCAGCAGCCACGCGGGTCCGAGGGGGTACGAGCAGTACTTC.

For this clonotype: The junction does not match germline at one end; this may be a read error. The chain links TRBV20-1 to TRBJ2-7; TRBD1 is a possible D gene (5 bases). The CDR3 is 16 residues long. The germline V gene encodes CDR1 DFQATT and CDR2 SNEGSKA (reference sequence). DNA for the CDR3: TGCAGTGCTAGAGATAGCATTAGGGGCCTCTCCTTCGAGCAGTACTTC. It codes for CSARDSIRGLSFEQYF.

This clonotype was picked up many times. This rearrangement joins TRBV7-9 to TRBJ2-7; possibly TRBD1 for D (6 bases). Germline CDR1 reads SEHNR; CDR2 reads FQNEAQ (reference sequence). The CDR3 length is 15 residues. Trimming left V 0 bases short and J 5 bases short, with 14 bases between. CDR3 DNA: TGTGCCAGCAGCTTAGCCTTCGGGACATCGGACGAGCAGTACTTC. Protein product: CASSLAFGTSDEQYF.

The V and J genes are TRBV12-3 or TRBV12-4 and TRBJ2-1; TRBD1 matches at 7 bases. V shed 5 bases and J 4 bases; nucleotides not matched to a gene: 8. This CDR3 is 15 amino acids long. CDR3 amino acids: CASSARTGRYNEQFF. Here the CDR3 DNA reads TGTGCCAGCAGTGCCCGGACAGGACGGTACAATGAGCAGTTCTTC.

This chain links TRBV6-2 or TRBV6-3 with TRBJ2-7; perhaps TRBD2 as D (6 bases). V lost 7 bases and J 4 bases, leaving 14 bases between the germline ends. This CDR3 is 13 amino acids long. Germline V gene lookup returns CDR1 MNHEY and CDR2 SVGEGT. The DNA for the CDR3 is TGTGCCAGCAACGAGGGAGGTGGGTACGAGCAGTACTTC. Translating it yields CASNEGGGYEQYF.

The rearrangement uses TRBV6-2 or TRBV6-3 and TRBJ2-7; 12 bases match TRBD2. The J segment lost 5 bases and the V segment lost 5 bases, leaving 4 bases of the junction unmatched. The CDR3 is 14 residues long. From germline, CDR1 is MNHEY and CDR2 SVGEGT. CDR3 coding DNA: TGTGCCAGCAGTACGACTAGCGGGAGTAACGAGCAGTACTTC. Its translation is CASSTTSGSNEQYF.

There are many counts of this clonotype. The chain's CDR3 is CSAELGNWGNEQFF. The CDR3 nucleotides are TGCAGCGCAGAATTGGGGAACTGGGGCAATGAGCAGTTCTTC. This chain uses TRBV29-1 with TRBJ2-1, with D unresolved. Trimming left V 7 bases short and J 6 bases short, with 19 bases between. This CDR3 spans 14 amino acids. The germline gives CDR1 SQVTM, CDR2 ANQGSEA.

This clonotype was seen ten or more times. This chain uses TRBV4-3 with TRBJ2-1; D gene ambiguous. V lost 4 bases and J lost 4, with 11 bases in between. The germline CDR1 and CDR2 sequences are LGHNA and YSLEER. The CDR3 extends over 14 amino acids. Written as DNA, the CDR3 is TGCGCCAGCAGCCCTGACCGTTTGTACAATGAGCAGTTCTTC. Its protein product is CASSPDRLYNEQFF.

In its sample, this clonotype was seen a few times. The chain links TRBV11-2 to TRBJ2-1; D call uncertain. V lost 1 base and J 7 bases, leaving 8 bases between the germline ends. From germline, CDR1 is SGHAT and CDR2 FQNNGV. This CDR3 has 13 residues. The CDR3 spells CASSLGTKNEQFF. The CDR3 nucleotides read TGTGCCAGCAGCTTAGGAACAAAAAATGAGCAGTTCTTC.

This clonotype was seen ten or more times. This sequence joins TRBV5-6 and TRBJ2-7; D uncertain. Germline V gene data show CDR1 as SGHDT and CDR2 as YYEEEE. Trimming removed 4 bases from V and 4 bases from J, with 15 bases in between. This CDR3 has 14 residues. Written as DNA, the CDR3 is TGTGCCAGCAGCCGAAGGGTGCTAGAATACGAGCAGTACTTC. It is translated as CASSRRVLEYEQYF.

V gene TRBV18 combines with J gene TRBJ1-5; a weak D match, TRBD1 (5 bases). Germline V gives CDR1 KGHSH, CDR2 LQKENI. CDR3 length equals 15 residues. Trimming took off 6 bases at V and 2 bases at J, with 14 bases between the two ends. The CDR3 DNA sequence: TGTGCCAGCTCTACAAGTCAGGGTGGCAATCAGCCCCAGCATTTT. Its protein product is CASSTSQGGNQPQHF.

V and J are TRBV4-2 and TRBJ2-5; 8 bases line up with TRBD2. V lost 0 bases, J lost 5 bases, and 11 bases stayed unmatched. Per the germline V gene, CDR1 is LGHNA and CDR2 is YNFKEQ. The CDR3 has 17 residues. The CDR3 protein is CASSQDRGGRMLETQYF. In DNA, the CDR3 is TGTGCCAGCAGCCAAGATCGTGGCGGGAGGATGTTGGAGACCCAGTACTTC.

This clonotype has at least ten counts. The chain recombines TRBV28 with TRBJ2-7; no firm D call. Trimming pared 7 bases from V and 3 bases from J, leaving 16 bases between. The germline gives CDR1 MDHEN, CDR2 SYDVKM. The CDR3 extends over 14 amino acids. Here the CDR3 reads CASKLAPPFYEQYF. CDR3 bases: TGTGCCAGCAAATTGGCCCCTCCCTTCTACGAGCAGTACTTC.

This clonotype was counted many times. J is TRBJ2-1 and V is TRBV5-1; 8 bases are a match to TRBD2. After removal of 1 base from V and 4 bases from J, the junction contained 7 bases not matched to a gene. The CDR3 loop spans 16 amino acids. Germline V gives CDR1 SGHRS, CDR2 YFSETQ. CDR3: CASSLRASGPYNEQFF. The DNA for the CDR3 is TGCGCCAGCAGCTTGAGGGCTAGCGGGCCTTACAATGAGCAGTTCTTC. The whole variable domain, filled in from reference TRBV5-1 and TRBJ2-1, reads KAGVTQTPRYLIKTRGQQVTLSCSPISGHRSVSWYQQTPGQGLQFLFEYFSETQRNKGNFPGRFSGRQFSNSRSEMNVSTLELGDSALYLCASSLRASGPYNEQFFGPGTRLTVL.

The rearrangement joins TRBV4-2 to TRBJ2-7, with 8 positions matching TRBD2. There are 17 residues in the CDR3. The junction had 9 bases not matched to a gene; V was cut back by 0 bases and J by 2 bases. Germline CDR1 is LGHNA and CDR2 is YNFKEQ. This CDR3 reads CASSQDFIAGLPYEQYF. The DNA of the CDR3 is TGTGCCAGCAGCCAAGACTTCATAGCGGGGCTTCCCTACGAGCAGTACTTC.

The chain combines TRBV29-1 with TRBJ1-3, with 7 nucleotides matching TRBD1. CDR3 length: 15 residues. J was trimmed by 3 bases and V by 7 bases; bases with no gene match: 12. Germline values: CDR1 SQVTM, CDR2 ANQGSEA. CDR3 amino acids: CSGLGQEKSGNTIYF. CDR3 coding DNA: TGCAGCGGATTAGGACAGGAGAAAAGTGGAAACACCATATATTTT.

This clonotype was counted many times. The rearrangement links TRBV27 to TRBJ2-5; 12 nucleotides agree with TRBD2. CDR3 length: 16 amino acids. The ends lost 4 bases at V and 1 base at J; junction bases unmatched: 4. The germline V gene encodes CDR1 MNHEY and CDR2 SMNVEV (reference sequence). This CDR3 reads CASSSWGLAGQETQYF. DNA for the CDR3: TGTGCCAGCAGTTCCTGGGGACTAGCGGGCCAAGAGACCCAGTACTTC.

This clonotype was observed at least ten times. This chain's CDR3 is CSVGGRFYNEQFF. The CDR3 coding sequence is TGCAGCGTCGGCGGGAGGTTCTACAATGAGCAGTTCTTC. V usage is TRBV29-1 and J usage is TRBJ2-1; TRBD2 matches at 8 bases. V shed 6 bases, J shed 3 bases, and the junction held 4 bases outside the gene matches. Per germline, CDR1 SQVTM and CDR2 ANQGSEA. The CDR3 has 13 amino acids.